This T cell receptor beta chain was recorded in a study of blood T cell repertoires in COVID-19. Study overall: Sites in the United States, Italy and Spain provided acute and convalescent COVID-19 samples. PBMCs, B-cell-depleted T cells, or T cells were the source of the cDNA or gDNA that made up the material.

Study processing details: Scientists estimated how many nucleated cells there were by amplifying reference gene primers. Assay used: immunoSEQ multiplex PCR; TCRdb lists only in-frame clones, some missing. The V and J calls and the clone size are those of that table, but D and trimming were determined from the DNA. The sample consists of approximately 210,000 clones, 82% of them appearing once. Germline CDR1 is SGHAT and CDR2 is FQNNGV. Losses at the gene ends were 3 bases for V and 0 bases for J; bases not matched to a gene: 7. The CDR3 is made up of 17 amino acids. The sequence was collected from a woman between 40 and 50 years old with acute or convalescent COVID-19. Sequencing was done on a sample of peripheral blood. The chain carries TRBV11-2 and TRBJ1-1, with 10 bases that match TRBD1. The CDR3 reads CASSFRGQGIMNTEAFF. The CDR3 region has the DNA TGTGCCAGCAGCTTTAGGGGACAGGGGATCATGAACACTGAAGCTTTCTTT.